This is a list of T cell receptor beta chains from one sample in a study of T cells after yellow fever vaccination. TCRdb re-analysed the 5' RACE reads in MiXCR, keeping a single row per CDR3 protein. The table includes under 100,000 distinct CDR3 sequences, 5.8% detected once. This specimen was CD8+ T cells sorted from PBMCs, taken 10 days after the yellow fever booster vaccination. Receptor source: a man aged 18 to 30 who received the YFV17D yellow fever vaccine. Both conserved end residues are part of each CDR3. The order of the fields is J gene, clone size, V gene, D gene, CDR3 DNA, CDR3 protein. D genes are given only for firm matches. Rows give clone size only sometimes, using once, few, many, or a class for an expanded clone.

j_gene: TRBJ2-7
abundance: -
v_gene: TRBV6-1
d_gene: TRBD2
CDR3nt: TGTGCCAGCAGTGTACTAGCGGGGGCCTACGAGCAGTACTTC
CDR3aa: CASSVLAGAYEQYF

j_gene: TRBJ2-3
abundance: -
v_gene: TRBV28
d_gene: -
CDR3nt: TGTGCCAGCAGTTTCCGGGGGCTAACCGGCACAGATACGCAGTATTTT
CDR3aa: CASSFRGLTGTDTQYF

j_gene: TRBJ2-5
abundance: many
v_gene: TRBV20-1
d_gene: -
CDR3nt: TGCAGTGCCCCGTCGGGGGAATACGAGACCCAGTACTTC
CDR3aa: CSAPSGEYETQYF

j_gene: TRBJ2-6
abundance: few
v_gene: TRBV7-9
d_gene: -
CDR3nt: TGTGCCAGCAGGGGGGCTGGGGCCAACGTCCTGACTTTC
CDR3aa: CASRGAGANVLTF

j_gene: TRBJ2-1
abundance: few
v_gene: TRBV7-8
d_gene: TRBD1
CDR3nt: TGTGCCAGCAGCTCTCCACGACAGGGGCCCCCAGGGAATGAGCAGTTCTTC
CDR3aa: CASSSPRQGPPGNEQFF

j_gene: TRBJ2-2
abundance: many
v_gene: TRBV20-1
d_gene: -
CDR3nt: TGCAGTGCTAGAGATAAAGGGGACACCGGGGAGCTGTTTTTT
CDR3aa: CSARDKGDTGELFF

j_gene: TRBJ1-1
abundance: few
v_gene: TRBV7-9
d_gene: TRBD1
CDR3nt: TGTGCCAGCAGCTTAGCTTTTACAGGGGACACTGAAGCTTTCTTT
CDR3aa: CASSLAFTGDTEAFF

j_gene: TRBJ2-7
abundance: -
v_gene: TRBV19
d_gene: -
CDR3nt: TGTGCCAGTAGTATAGCCCCTGGCGGGGGCCCCGTCTTTTACGAGCAGTACTTC
CDR3aa: CASSIAPGGGPVFYEQYF

j_gene: TRBJ1-5
abundance: -
v_gene: TRBV12-3/TRBV12-4
d_gene: TRBD1
CDR3nt: TGTGCCAGCAGTCCCGGGACAGGGACTAATCAGCCCCAGCATTTT
CDR3aa: CASSPGTGTNQPQHF

j_gene: TRBJ1-3
abundance: few
v_gene: TRBV12-3/TRBV12-4
d_gene: TRBD1
CDR3nt: TGTGCCAGCAGTTCCCCGAACAGGGGGCACGGAAACACCATATATTTT
CDR3aa: CASSSPNRGHGNTIYF

j_gene: TRBJ2-2
abundance: few
v_gene: TRBV4-2
d_gene: -
CDR3nt: TGTGCCAGCAGCCAAGATCGAGAGGGGTCGCGCACCGGGGAGCTGTTTTTT
CDR3aa: CASSQDREGSRTGELFF

j_gene: TRBJ2-7
abundance: few
v_gene: TRBV19
d_gene: -
CDR3nt: TGTGCCAGTAGCCCCCGGGGGAGCGGCTCCTACGAGCAGTACTTC
CDR3aa: CASSPRGSGSYEQYF

j_gene: TRBJ1-4
abundance: -
v_gene: TRBV29-1
d_gene: -
CDR3nt: TGCAGCGTTTTACTCGGTGAAAAACTGTTTTTT
CDR3aa: CSVLLGEKLFF

j_gene: TRBJ2-5
abundance: -
v_gene: TRBV12-3/TRBV12-4
d_gene: -
CDR3nt: TGTGCCAGCAGGGGGCCCGGGGTAGCCGGATCAACAGAGACCCAGTACTTC
CDR3aa: CASRGPGVAGSTETQYF

j_gene: TRBJ2-1
abundance: -
v_gene: TRBV3-1
d_gene: TRBD2
CDR3nt: TGTGCCAGCAGCCAAGCGCTAGCGGGGGGGTACAATGAGCAGTTCTTC
CDR3aa: CASSQALAGGYNEQFF

j_gene: TRBJ2-7
abundance: -
v_gene: TRBV5-5
d_gene: TRBD1
CDR3nt: TGTGCCAGCAGCTTCCGAGACAGGGTCGACGAGCAGTACTTC
CDR3aa: CASSFRDRVDEQYF

j_gene: TRBJ2-2
abundance: many
v_gene: TRBV28
d_gene: -
CDR3nt: TGTGCCAGCAGCATGACACATTCGGGCGGGGAGCTGTTTTTT
CDR3aa: CASSMTHSGGELFF

j_gene: TRBJ2-2
abundance: many
v_gene: TRBV9
d_gene: -
CDR3nt: TGTGCCAGCAGCTTCCGACGGACACTGTCCACCGGGGAGCTGTTTTTT
CDR3aa: CASSFRRTLSTGELFF

j_gene: TRBJ2-3
abundance: few
v_gene: TRBV12-3/TRBV12-4
d_gene: -
CDR3nt: TGTGCCAGCACAACACGAAGACGATTGGCAGATACGCAGTATTTT
CDR3aa: CASTTRRRLADTQYF

j_gene: TRBJ2-7
abundance: -
v_gene: TRBV12-3/TRBV12-4
d_gene: -
CDR3nt: TGTGCCAGCAGCCCCTCCGGCGGAGGCCCGGACGAGCAGTACTTC
CDR3aa: CASSPSGGGPDEQYF

j_gene: TRBJ1-1
abundance: few
v_gene: TRBV30
d_gene: -
CDR3nt: TGTGCCTGGGATGCCGGTGGGAACACTGAAGCTTTCTTT
CDR3aa: CAWDAGGNTEAFF

j_gene: TRBJ1-2
abundance: -
v_gene: TRBV7-9
d_gene: -
CDR3nt: TGTGCCAGCAGCTTAGGACCAGGGAGTGTTGGCTACACCTTC
CDR3aa: CASSLGPGSVGYTF

j_gene: TRBJ1-1
abundance: -
v_gene: TRBV19
d_gene: -
CDR3nt: TGTGCCAGTAATATTCGGGGGCGCGTAGATACTGAAGCTTTCTTT
CDR3aa: CASNIRGRVDTEAFF

j_gene: TRBJ1-1
abundance: -
v_gene: TRBV6-5
d_gene: -
CDR3nt: TGTGCCAGCAGTTCCCCTGGCGGCGAAGCTTTCTTT
CDR3aa: CASSSPGGEAFF

j_gene: TRBJ2-1
abundance: few
v_gene: TRBV20-1
d_gene: -
CDR3nt: TGCAGTGCACCTGGGGAAACCTACAATGAGCAGTTCTTC
CDR3aa: CSAPGETYNEQFF

j_gene: TRBJ2-2
abundance: few
v_gene: TRBV28
d_gene: -
CDR3nt: TGTGCCAGCAGTTTGTTCCAGGGGAGTTCGAACACCGGGGAGCTGTTTTTT
CDR3aa: CASSLFQGSSNTGELFF

j_gene: TRBJ2-5
abundance: -
v_gene: TRBV5-1
d_gene: TRBD1
CDR3nt: TGCGCCAGCAGCGGGACAGCGCAAGAGACCCAGTACTTC
CDR3aa: CASSGTAQETQYF

j_gene: TRBJ1-2
abundance: few
v_gene: TRBV5-1
d_gene: -
CDR3nt: TGCGCCAGCAGCTTGGAGGCAGGACCCTATGGCTACACCTTC
CDR3aa: CASSLEAGPYGYTF

j_gene: TRBJ2-5
abundance: -
v_gene: TRBV7-9
d_gene: TRBD2
CDR3nt: TGTGCCAGCAGCCTGCCCAGCGGGGGTCGTGAGACCCAGTACTTC
CDR3aa: CASSLPSGGRETQYF

j_gene: TRBJ2-2
abundance: many
v_gene: TRBV10-3
d_gene: TRBD1
CDR3nt: TGTGCCATCTACTCCCTAGTACAGGGGAAGATGTTTTTT
CDR3aa: CAIYSLVQGKMFF

j_gene: TRBJ2-1
abundance: -
v_gene: TRBV7-9
d_gene: -
CDR3nt: TGTGCCAGCAGCCCCGGGCCCCAAGTCGAGCGAGTCTTC
CDR3aa: CASSPGPQVERVF

j_gene: TRBJ2-3
abundance: -
v_gene: TRBV4-3
d_gene: TRBD2
CDR3nt: TGCGCCAGCAGCCAAGAACTAGCGGGGCGCACAGATACGCAGTATTTT
CDR3aa: CASSQELAGRTDTQYF

j_gene: TRBJ2-7
abundance: -
v_gene: TRBV5-1
d_gene: -
CDR3nt: TGCGCCAGCAGCTTGGAGGGGGGGCCGACCGAGCAGTACTTC
CDR3aa: CASSLEGGPTEQYF

j_gene: TRBJ2-1
abundance: few
v_gene: TRBV7-9
d_gene: -
CDR3nt: TGTGCCAGCAGCTTATTACCCTCAGGGAACAATGAGCAGTTCTTC
CDR3aa: CASSLLPSGNNEQFF

j_gene: TRBJ1-1
abundance: -
v_gene: TRBV7-2
d_gene: -
CDR3nt: TGTGCCAGCAGCTTAGGAAAAGTAAAGGGGAACACTGAAGCTTTCTTT
CDR3aa: CASSLGKVKGNTEAFF

j_gene: TRBJ2-3
abundance: -
v_gene: TRBV7-6
d_gene: TRBD2
CDR3nt: TGTGCCAGCAGCTTACACGGGGGGAAGAGCACAGATACGCAGTATTTT
CDR3aa: CASSLHGGKSTDTQYF